This TCR beta chain was identified during a study of blood T cell repertoires in COVID-19. Study background: Acute-phase and convalescent COVID-19 samples originated in the United States, Italy and Spain. The analysed material was cDNA or gDNA that came from T cells, B-cell-depleted T cells, or PBMCs.

How the authors handled the data: Scientists estimated how many nucleated cells there were by amplifying reference gene primers. Here immunoSEQ multiplex PCR was the method, and the copy in TCRdb shows in-frame clones only, minus some. Clone size and V and J calls were adopted from that table, with D and trimming inferred from the DNA. Here the sample spans some 290,000 clones, around 87% being singletons. V lost 5 bases to trimming and J lost 4 bases, with 20 bases between them. Germline-derived CDR1 and CDR2 are SEHNR and FQNEAQ (reference sequence). The CDR3 extends over 16 amino acids. The origin of this receptor is a woman in her forties or fifties who had recovered from COVID-19. Sequenced material: peripheral blood. J is TRBJ1-2 and V is TRBV7-9; maybe TRBD1 (6 bases). The CDR3 loop reads CASSRLGGASAYGYTF. CDR3 nucleotides: TGTGCCAGCAGCCGGCTGGGGGGGGCGTCTGCCTATGGCTACACCTTC.